One and the same sample provided the 28 T cell receptor beta chains below, sequenced in a study of blood T cell repertoires in COVID-19. Method: immunoSEQ multiplex PCR; TCRdb's copy keeps in-frame clones and lacks some. The sample includes 75,000 to 100,000 clones, around 87% of them seen just once. The specimen was peripheral blood. The origin of the receptors is a human donor with acute or convalescent COVID-19. The donor label of this sample is uncertain.

The rearrangement links TRBV19 to TRBJ2-7, with D possibly being TRBD2 (6 bases). V shed 2 bases and J shed 4 bases, with 9 bases lying between them. This CDR3 has 13 amino acids. In germline, CDR1 is LNHDA, CDR2 SQIVND (reference sequence). CDR3 bases: TGTGCCAGTAGTATATCAGGGAGGTACGAGCAGTACTTC. Translating gives CASSISGRYEQYF.

This clone occurred once. The chain links TRBV7-2 to TRBJ2-2, with a tentative D call TRBD1 (5 bases). Germline V gene lookup returns CDR1 SGHTA and CDR2 FQGNSA. The V gene lost 2 bases and the J gene lost 6 bases, with 19 bases spanning the gap. There are 17 residues in the CDR3. CDR3 sequence reads: CASSLPRRQGAAGELFF. The CDR3, as DNA: TGTGCCAGCAGCTTACCCCGTAGACAAGGGGCCGCCGGGGAGCTGTTTTTT.

The rearrangement uses TRBV7-8 and TRBJ2-7, with 9 bases lining up with TRBD1. CDR1 and CDR2 (germline): SGHVS, FQNEAQ. The length of the CDR3 is 14 residues. Trimming cost V 5 bases and J 4 bases; bases outside gene matches: 6. The DNA of the CDR3 is TGTGCCAGCAGCCCAGGGACAGGGCCTTACGAGCAGTACTTC. Translation: CASSPGTGPYEQYF. Full variable domain (outside the CDR3, taken from reference TRBV7-8 and TRBJ2-7): GAGVSQSPRYKVAKRGQDVALRCDPISGHVSLFWYQQALGQGPEFLTYFQNEAQLDKSGLPSDRFFAERPEGSVSTLKIQRTQQEDSAVYLCASSPGTGPYEQYFGPGTRLTVT.

The V and J genes are TRBV2 and TRBJ2-6; D is unclear. V was trimmed by 6 bases and J by 0 bases, leaving 9 bases between them. The germline CDR1 and CDR2 sequences are SNHLY and FYNNEI. The CDR3 is 15 amino acids. CDR3 sequence: CASRVQHSGANVLTF. The CDR3 DNA reads TGTGCCAGCAGAGTACAGCACTCTGGGGCCAACGTCCTGACTTTC.

To note about this clone: In the same sample, other DNA sequences code for this CDR3. V is TRBV5-1 and J is TRBJ2-7; 8 bases line up with TRBD2. J lost 4 bases, V lost 4 bases, and 13 bases had no gene match. The CDR3 has 16 residues. CDR1 is SGHRS and CDR2 is YFSETQ in the germline V gene. The CDR3 here is CASSHGTSGGRYEQYF. The DNA of the CDR3 is TGCGCCAGCAGCCACGGGACTAGTGGGGGAAGGTACGAGCAGTACTTC.

The CDR3 protein is CATRQGAPLHF. CDR3 DNA: TGTGCCACCCGACAGGGAGCACCCCTCCACTTT. The chain carries TRBV27 and TRBJ1-6, with 7 bases matching TRBD1. The germline V gene encodes CDR1 MNHEY and CDR2 SMNVEV (reference sequence). J lost 11 bases, V lost 10 bases, and 5 bases had no gene match. This CDR3 comprises 11 residues.

The chain links TRBV2 to TRBJ1-4; D remains ambiguous. Trimming removed 3 bases from V and 0 bases from J, with 8 bases in between. The CDR3 runs to 15 residues. Germline V gene lookup returns CDR1 SNHLY and CDR2 FYNNEI. CDR3 in DNA: TGTGCCAGCAGTGATTCAATTGCAACTAATGAAAAACTGTTTTTT. This translates into CASSDSIATNEKLFF.

The gene calls are TRBV6-5 and TRBJ1-3, with D unclear. The V gene's germline CDR1 is MNHEY and CDR2 SVGAGI. This CDR3 comprises 15 residues. The germline V and J ends were trimmed by 7 bases and 0 bases, with 13 bases remaining between them. CDR3 coding DNA: TGTGCCAGCACCAAGACGGGGTCCTCTGGAAACACCATATATTTT. It encodes CASTKTGSSGNTIYF.

This clone came up once. The chain recombines TRBV6-5 with TRBJ2-7; 10 bases line up with TRBD1. The junction had 10 bases not matched to a gene; V was cut back by 6 bases and J by 5 bases. CDR1 is MNHEY, CDR2 SVGAGI, per germline. The CDR3 runs to 15 residues. CDR3 sequence: CASRRRQGAVHEQYF. The CDR3 nucleotides are TGTGCCAGCAGAAGACGACAGGGGGCCGTCCACGAGCAGTACTTC.

The chain employs TRBV28 and TRBJ1-3; D ambiguous. V shed 3 bases and J shed 4 bases, with 7 bases lying between them. The CDR3 length is 13 residues. Germline V CDR1 and CDR2: MDHEN, SYDVKM. CDR3 amino acids: CASSFVAGNTIYF. CDR3 sequence (DNA): TGTGCCAGCAGTTTCGTCGCGGGAAACACCATATATTTT. Supplemented by reference TRBV28 and TRBJ1-3, the full variable domain reads DVKVTQSSRYLVKRTGEKVFLECVQDMDHENMFWYRQDPGLGLRLIYFSYDVKMKEKGDIPEGYSVSREKKERFSLILESASTNQTSMYLCASSFVAGNTIYFGEGSWLTVV.

V usage is TRBV6-5 and J usage is TRBJ2-3, with D maybe TRBD1 (5 bases). The germline CDR1 and CDR2 sequences are MNHEY and SVGAGI. The V and J ends lost 6 bases and 5 bases respectively, with 18 bases between them. There are 15 residues in the CDR3. The DNA for the CDR3 is TGTGCCAGCAGCTCCACAGGTACCAGGAGAGATACGCAGTATTTT. As protein: CASSSTGTRRDTQYF.

The chain is built from TRBV30 and TRBJ2-7, with a weak D call TRBD2 (6 bases). The germline CDR1 and CDR2 sequences are GTSNPN and SVGIG (reference sequence). The V end lost 4 bases, the J end lost 0 bases, and 28 bases lay between the germline ends. This CDR3 has 19 amino acids. The CDR3 loop reads CAWTVNAERRLAHSYEQYF. CDR3 in DNA: TGTGCCTGGACCGTAAATGCTGAAAGGCGGCTAGCGCACTCCTACGAGCAGTACTTC.

This chain's CDR3 is CASSQLNRGRGYTF. The CDR3 coding sequence is TGTGCCAGCAGCCAACTCAACAGGGGCCGGGGCTACACCTTC. The chain uses TRBV14 and TRBJ1-2; 7 nucleotides line up with TRBD1. Trimming removed 2 bases from V and 8 bases from J; junction bases left unmatched: 8. The CDR3 loop spans 14 amino acids. Germline CDR1 and CDR2: SGHDN and FVKESK.

The J gene is TRBJ2-1, the V gene TRBV11-3; D perhaps matches TRBD1 (5 bases). Trimming stripped 5 bases from V and 0 bases from J, with 17 bases between. Per germline, CDR1 SGHNT and CDR2 YENEEA. The CDR3 extends over 17 amino acids. The CDR3 nucleotides are TGTGCCAGCAGCCATTTCCCCAGGGTAAGCTCCTACAATGAGCAGTTCTTC. Translated, it gives CASSHFPRVSSYNEQFF.

The chain has TRBV27 and TRBJ1-1, with a possible D match to TRBD1 (5 bases). Germline CDR1 is MNHEY and CDR2 is SMNVEV (reference sequence). The V gene lost 4 bases and the J gene lost 5 bases, with 17 bases spanning the gap. CDR3 size: 15 residues. The CDR3 protein is CASSSARHGGTEAFF. CDR3 nucleotide sequence: TGTGCCAGCAGTTCAGCCCGACACGGGGGGACTGAAGCTTTCTTT.

This chain links TRBV7-3 with TRBJ2-6, with D possibly TRBD1 on 6 matching bases. The CDR3 runs to 14 residues. Germline CDR1 reads SGHTA; CDR2 reads FQGTGA. V dropped 10 bases and J dropped 0 bases, with 10 bases sitting between them. The CDR3 coding sequence is TGTGCCATAAACAGGGACTCTGGGGCCAACGTCCTGACTTTC. It is translated as CAINRDSGANVLTF.

There are a few counts of this clone. This chain connects TRBV11-1 to TRBJ1-1, with 8 nucleotides matching TRBD1. Looked up from germline, CDR1 is SGHAT and CDR2 is FQDESV (reference sequence). Trimming took 4 bases from V and 4 from J; bases not matched to a gene: 11. The CDR3 is made up of 16 amino acids. CDR3 amino acids: CASSSALTGEVTEAFF. CDR3 in DNA: TGTGCCAGCAGCTCCGCACTGACAGGGGAGGTCACTGAAGCTTTCTTT.

The V call is TRBV15, the J call TRBJ1-1; D not certain. This CDR3 contains 15 residues. Trimming left V 0 bases short and J 2 bases short, with 10 bases between. Per germline, CDR1 LNHNV and CDR2 YYDKDF (reference sequence). CDR3 protein: CATSRDTNYNTEAFF. In DNA, the CDR3 is TGTGCCACCAGCAGAGATACCAACTACAACACTGAAGCTTTCTTT.

The V call is TRBV6-5, the J call TRBJ1-6; D possibly corresponds to TRBD1 (5 bases). The V gene lost 8 bases and the J gene lost 7 bases, with 15 bases spanning the gap. CDR1 and CDR2 (germline): MNHEY, SVGAGI. This CDR3 has 14 amino acids. CDR3 amino acids: CASGINRQNSPLHF. In DNA form, the CDR3 reads TGTGCCAGCGGGATAAACAGGCAGAATTCACCCCTCCACTTT.

The chain links TRBV5-1 to TRBJ1-1; TRBD1 agrees at 12 bases. Germline V lookup: CDR1 SGHRS, CDR2 YFSETQ. The CDR3 runs 16 residues. V was clipped by 2 bases and J by 0 bases; unmatched bases: 2. Written as DNA, the CDR3 is TGCGCCAGCAGCTTTGGGGACAGGGGGCTGAACACTGAAGCTTTCTTT. It codes for CASSFGDRGLNTEAFF. Complete variable domain (other parts from reference TRBV5-1 and TRBJ1-1): KAGVTQTPRYLIKTRGQQVTLSCSPISGHRSVSWYQQTPGQGLQFLFEYFSETQRNKGNFPGRFSGRQFSNSRSEMNVSTLELGDSALYLCASSFGDRGLNTEAFFGQGTRLTVV.

The genes are TRBV5-3 and TRBJ1-4; D remains ambiguous. TRBV5-3 qualifies as an ORF whose function is uncertain. The length of the CDR3 is 15 residues. Deletions cut 0 bases from V and 11 bases from J, with 17 bases between. CDR3 DNA: TGTGCCAGAAGCTTGGTTAGGGCGGGTATTGAGAAACTGTTTTTT. Its translation: CARSLVRAGIEKLFF.

This sequence joins TRBV27 and TRBJ2-1; TRBD2 aligns across 12 bases. The J segment lost 1 base and the V segment lost 7 bases, leaving 11 bases of the junction unmatched. The germline V gene encodes CDR1 MNHEY and CDR2 SMNVEV (reference sequence). The CDR3 sequence is 18 residues long. The CDR3 DNA sequence: TGTGCCAGCAAGCCCGGACTAGCGGGGAAGGTTTCCTACAATGAGCAGTTCTTC. It codes for CASKPGLAGKVSYNEQFF.

V gene TRBV27 combines with J gene TRBJ2-7; TRBD1 agrees at 10 bases. The ends lost 4 bases at V and 2 bases at J; junction bases unmatched: 5. This CDR3 contains 15 residues. CDR1 and CDR2 (germline): MNHEY, SMNVEV (reference sequence). CDR3 in DNA: TGTGCCAGCAGTTCCGGGACAGGGGCCGCCTACGAGCAGTACTTC. Translated, it gives CASSSGTGAAYEQYF.

The chain links TRBV7-9 to TRBJ1-4; D gene uncertain. This CDR3 contains 13 residues. Between the trimmed V and J ends, which lost 6 bases and 4 bases, there was a span of 9 bases. From germline, CDR1 is SEHNR and CDR2 FQNEAQ (reference sequence). The CDR3 bases are TGTGCCAGCAGTGCAGAGCGTAATGAAAAACTGTTTTTT. Residues: CASSAERNEKLFF.

This chain connects TRBV11-2 to TRBJ1-4; unclear D gene. Trimming took off 6 bases at V and 4 bases at J, with 18 bases between the two ends. The CDR3 is 16 amino acids. Germline assignment: CDR1 SGHAT and CDR2 FQNNGV. The CDR3 nucleotides read TGTGCCAGCAGGCTCTCTTTTCGCCGGAGTAATGAAAAACTGTTTTTT. Residues: CASRLSFRRSNEKLFF.

This sequence joins TRBV6-6 and TRBJ1-1; D remains unclear. The CDR3 totals 11 residues. Germline V gives CDR1 MNHNY, CDR2 SVGAGI (reference sequence). V shed 4 bases and J shed 8 bases, with 8 bases lying between them. The CDR3 coding sequence is TGTGCCAGCAGTTTAACAGCAGAAGCTTTCTTT. Amino acids: CASSLTAEAFF.

V and J are TRBV3-1 (or the pseudogene TRBV3-2) and TRBJ2-5, with D perhaps TRBD1 (5 bases). The ends were cut back, 0 bases at V and 5 bases at J, with 13 bases in the middle. In germline, CDR1 is LGHDT, CDR2 YNNKEL (reference sequence). This CDR3 comprises 15 residues. The CDR3 reads CASSQERVPGETQYF. The CDR3 DNA is TGTGCCAGCAGCCAAGAAAGGGTCCCAGGGGAGACCCAGTACTTC.

The chain carries TRBV6-5 and TRBJ2-7; TRBD2 matches at 7 bases. Trimming removed 0 bases from V and 3 bases from J; junction bases left unmatched: 5. Germline CDR1 and CDR2: MNHEY and SVGAGI. The CDR3 contains 15 residues. CDR3 coding DNA: TGTGCCAGCAGTTACTCGCGGGGGAGGTTCTACGAGCAGTACTTC. Its translation: CASSYSRGRFYEQYF.